This T cell receptor (beta chain) was captured by sequencing in a study of cytomegalovirus exposure and HLA in healthy donors. PCR used 60 Vbeta primers and 13 Jbeta primers. Per the original methods: In a later analysis, the count reached 75 million to 90 million unique TCR beta chains, with 9 million to 11 million shared. TCRdb's table, derived via immunoSEQ multiplex PCR, lists solely in-frame clones and lacks some. V, J and clone size are taken as reported in that table, and D and trimming were inferred from the DNA itself. This table holds tens of thousands of clones, 75% to 80% found once. Donors had nominal health at sampling but likely had unrecorded immune exposures. Regarding the study as a whole: Whilst most TCR sequences proved rare, a subset of public TCRs occurred across many donors.

This clone has more than one count but fewer than ten. Its antigen is unknown. The receptor's source is a woman aged 40 to 49 in good health and CMV-seropositive. The sequenced sample was PBMCs.

CDR3 coding DNA: TGCAGCGTCGCCGGGACAGGGGGTCACGAGCAGTACTTC. Protein: CSVAGTGGHEQYF. V gene TRBV29-1 combines with J gene TRBJ2-7, with 11 bases fitting TRBD1. CDR1 and CDR2 (germline): SQVTM, ANQGSEA. V lost 6 bases, J lost 5 bases, and 6 bases stayed unmatched. The CDR3 is 13 amino acids.